The 29 T cell receptor beta chains presented below share a single source sample, sequenced in a study of preoperative IRX-2 immunotherapy in early breast cancer. Measured with immunoSEQ multiplex PCR; TCRdb has only the in-frame clones, and not every one. Among 15,000 to 25,000 clones listed, around four fifths were seen once. Treatment reported: preoperative locoregional IRX-2 cytokine immunotherapy. The specimen was lymph node tissue, collected after IRX-2 immunotherapy. Receptors were obtained from a human donor with breast cancer.

J is TRBJ2-3 and V is TRBV7-2; tentative D call: TRBD1 (5 bases). This CDR3 is 16 amino acids long. V gave up 5 bases and J gave up 3 bases, with 18 bases separating them. The germline V gene encodes CDR1 SGHTA and CDR2 FQGNSA. CDR3 in amino acids: CASSPQGTGQTDTQYF. The DNA for the CDR3 is TGTGCCAGCAGCCCCCAGGGTACAGGCCAAACAGATACGCAGTATTTT.

The V gene is TRBV5-1, the J gene TRBJ1-4, with 7 bases lining up with TRBD1. Germline values: CDR1 SGHRS, CDR2 YFSETQ. The CDR3 spans 14 residues. The J segment lost 5 bases and the V segment lost 4 bases, leaving 5 bases of the junction unmatched. This chain's CDR3 is CASSNDRANEKLFF. In DNA, the CDR3 is TGCGCCAGCAGCAACGACAGGGCCAATGAAAAACTGTTTTTT. The variable domain in full, with the rest retrieved from reference TRBV5-1 and TRBJ1-4, is KAGVTQTPRYLIKTRGQQVTLSCSPISGHRSVSWYQQTPGQGLQFLFEYFSETQRNKGNFPGRFSGRQFSNSRSEMNVSTLELGDSALYLCASSNDRANEKLFFGSGTQLSVL.

The rearrangement uses TRBV6-8 and TRBJ1-2, with D tentatively TRBD1 (6 bases). Trimming left V 2 bases short and J 0 bases short, with 7 bases between. This CDR3 region has 14 residues. Germline V gives CDR1 MNHGY, CDR2 SAAAGT. CDR3 sequence (DNA): TGTGCCAGCAGTTACCGGGACACTAACTATGGCTACACCTTC. This codes for CASSYRDTNYGYTF.

CDR3 loop: CASSPPGVMAYEQYF. CDR3 bases: TGTGCCAGCTCACCCCCTGGGGTAATGGCCTACGAGCAGTACTTC. The rearrangement joins TRBV18 to TRBJ2-7; D remains ambiguous. Germline V lookup: CDR1 KGHSH, CDR2 LQKENI. Trimming stripped 3 bases from V and 2 bases from J, with 14 bases between. This CDR3 spans 15 amino acids.

This rearrangement joins TRBV6-8 to TRBJ2-7, with D hard to call. Germline V gene sequence: CDR1 MNHGY, CDR2 SAAAGT. The V gene lost 5 bases and the J gene lost 5 bases, with 13 bases spanning the gap. CDR3 length equals 13 residues. CDR3 DNA: TGTGCCAGCAGTGTTGCAGGTTTCCACGAGCAGTACTTC. Translating gives CASSVAGFHEQYF.

The chain recombines TRBV6-8 with TRBJ2-1, with D possibly TRBD2 on 5 matching bases. V was shortened by 6 bases and J by 8 bases, with 20 bases between the two germline ends. CDR1 and CDR2 (germline): MNHGY, SAAAGT. This CDR3 contains 15 residues. Here the CDR3 reads CASSYNKLDIHEQFF. CDR3 coding DNA: TGTGCCAGCAGCTATAATAAACTAGATATCCATGAGCAGTTCTTC.

The V and J genes are TRBV6-8 and TRBJ2-1; 7 bases are shared with TRBD1. The V and J ends lost 10 bases and 3 bases, in that order; junction bases with no gene match: 6. Germline V lookup: CDR1 MNHGY, CDR2 SAAAGT. The CDR3 has 13 amino acids. This CDR3 reads CATEGQNYNEQFF. In nucleotides, the CDR3 is TGTGCCACCGAGGGACAGAACTACAATGAGCAGTTCTTC.

The chain carries TRBV19 and TRBJ2-7, with TRBD1 matching over 8 bases. Germline V gives CDR1 LNHDA, CDR2 SQIVND (reference sequence). J lost 7 bases, V lost 3 bases, and 14 bases had no gene match. The CDR3 loop spans 16 amino acids. CDR3 in amino acids: CASSIPTVTGVGEQYF. The CDR3, as DNA: TGTGCCAGTAGTATTCCGACCGTGACAGGGGTGGGGGAGCAGTACTTC. Based on the CDR3 plus reference TRBV19 and TRBJ2-7, the full variable domain is DGGITQSPKYLFRKEGQNVTLSCEQNLNHDAMYWYRQDPGQGLRLIYYSQIVNDFQKGDIAEGYSVSREKKESFPLTVTSAQKNPTAFYLCASSIPTVTGVGEQYFGPGTRLTVT.

This chain links TRBV11-3 with TRBJ2-3, with 10 bases fitting TRBD2. J gave up 4 bases and V 3 bases, and 7 bases lay outside the gene matches. The CDR3 contains 16 residues. In germline, CDR1 is SGHNT, CDR2 YENEEA. The CDR3 sequence: CASSFPPAGGADTQYF. For the CDR3, the DNA is TGTGCCAGCAGCTTCCCCCCAGCGGGGGGGGCAGATACGCAGTATTTT.

The chain links TRBV11-3 to TRBJ1-3, with TRBD1 identical over 8 bases. With 2 bases clipped from V and 6 bases from J, the junction kept 6 bases outside the gene matches. Germline V gene sequence: CDR1 SGHNT, CDR2 YENEEA. This CDR3 spans 15 amino acids. In DNA form, the CDR3 reads TGTGCCAGCAGCTTATCAGGACAGGGAACAAACACCATATATTTT. Protein sequence: CASSLSGQGTNTIYF.

The chain couples TRBV19 to TRBJ1-4; tentative D call: TRBD1 (5 bases). The ends were cut back, 5 bases at V and 8 bases at J, with 15 bases in the middle. The CDR3 covers 14 residues. Germline loops: CDR1 LNHDA, CDR2 SQIVND (reference sequence). DNA of the CDR3: TGTGCCAGTAGTTTCCAGGGTAGAGGAGAAAAACTGTTTTTT. It translates to CASSFQGRGEKLFF.

The chain combines TRBV10-3 with TRBJ1-1; 7 bases match TRBD1. The junction had 2 bases not matched to a gene; V was cut back by 0 bases and J by 1 base. The CDR3 contains 15 residues. The germline gives CDR1 ENHRY, CDR2 SYGVKD. This CDR3 is CAISESGQQNTEAFF. In DNA, the CDR3 is TGTGCCATCAGTGAGTCGGGACAGCAGAACACTGAAGCTTTCTTT.

This chain joins TRBV5-1 and TRBJ2-2, with TRBD2 matching 13 bases. Germline V gene lookup returns CDR1 SGHRS and CDR2 YFSETQ. The CDR3 has 17 amino acids. The J segment lost 8 bases and the V segment lost 0 bases, leaving 7 bases of the junction unmatched. The CDR3 sequence: CASSLGTSGSLAGELFF. The CDR3 DNA reads TGCGCCAGCAGCTTGGGGACTAGCGGGAGCCTAGCTGGGGAGCTGTTTTTT.

The gene calls are TRBV29-1 and TRBJ1-2, with TRBD1 matching 9 bases. Trimming took 4 bases from V and 6 from J; bases not matched to a gene: 6. This CDR3 is 13 amino acids long. Germline V lookup: CDR1 SQVTM, CDR2 ANQGSEA. The CDR3, as DNA: TGCAGCGTTGGGGGGACAGGGTACGATGGCTACACCTTC. Translating it yields CSVGGTGYDGYTF.

The chain recombines TRBV29-1 with TRBJ2-7; 9 nucleotides agree with TRBD2. This CDR3 is 14 amino acids long. Germline values: CDR1 SQVTM, CDR2 ANQGSEA. The junction had 12 bases not matched to a gene; V was cut back by 6 bases and J by 6 bases. CDR3 in DNA: TGCAGCGTAGAAAGGGCTAGCGGGATTGTCGAGCAGTACTTC. Translated: CSVERASGIVEQYF.

The V call is TRBV28, the J call TRBJ2-5; 7 bases fit TRBD1. The CDR3 sequence is 15 residues long. Germline assignment: CDR1 MDHEN and CDR2 SYDVKM. V lost 3 bases to trimming and J lost 2 bases; unmatched junction nucleotides: 6. CDR3 loop: CASSFLGTEQETQYF. DNA of the CDR3: TGTGCCAGCAGTTTTCTAGGGACAGAACAAGAGACCCAGTACTTC.

The CDR3 bases are TGTGCCAGCAGTGATATGGCGGGAGGGAGGGAGACCCAGTACTTC. It yields the protein CASSDMAGGRETQYF. The chain uses TRBV6-8 and TRBJ2-5, with 9 positions matching TRBD2. J gave up 5 bases and V 5 bases, and 9 bases lay outside the gene matches. The germline gives CDR1 MNHGY, CDR2 SAAAGT. The CDR3 is made up of 15 amino acids.

The chain is built from TRBV11-3 and TRBJ2-3, with no clear D. CDR3 length equals 15 residues. Per germline, CDR1 SGHNT and CDR2 YENEEA. The V end was cut by 5 bases, the J end by 2 bases, with 14 bases between. CDR3 region: CASSLPSPHTDTQYF. CDR3 sequence (DNA): TGTGCCAGCAGCCTTCCCTCGCCACACACAGATACGCAGTATTTT.

In this sample, this clone turned up a few times. The V and J genes are TRBV19 and TRBJ2-5, with D tentatively TRBD1 or TRBD2 (6 bases each). Germline values: CDR1 LNHDA, CDR2 SQIVND (reference sequence). Trimming removed 0 bases from V and 4 bases from J, with 12 bases in between. The CDR3 covers 15 residues. CDR3 sequence (DNA): TGTGCCAGTAGTATAGAAGGGGGGTTTGGAGAGACCCAGTACTTC. This translates into CASSIEGGFGETQYF. The whole variable domain, filled in from reference TRBV19 and TRBJ2-5, reads DGGITQSPKYLFRKEGQNVTLSCEQNLNHDAMYWYRQDPGQGLRLIYYSQIVNDFQKGDIAEGYSVSREKKESFPLTVTSAQKNPTAFYLCASSIEGGFGETQYFGPGTRLLVL.

This chain links TRBV29-1 with TRBJ2-1; maybe TRBD2 (5 bases). CDR1 is SQVTM and CDR2 is ANQGSEA in the germline V gene. The V gene lost 0 bases and the J gene lost 5 bases, with 14 bases spanning the gap. The CDR3 totals 15 residues. The CDR3 nucleotides read TGCAGCGTTGAAGACCGAGGGCAGATCCACAATGAGCAGTTCTTC. Translation gives CSVEDRGQIHNEQFF.

The J gene is TRBJ1-1, the V gene TRBV6-8; D is perhaps TRBD1 (5 bases). CDR3 length: 13 amino acids. The germline CDR1 and CDR2 sequences are MNHGY and SAAAGT. Trimming stripped 0 bases from V and 4 bases from J, with 6 bases between. The CDR3 region has the DNA TGTGCCAGCAGTTACTCCAGGGTCACTGAAGCTTTCTTT. This encodes CASSYSRVTEAFF.

This chain links TRBV28 with TRBJ2-5; D possibly corresponds to TRBD2 (6 bases). Trimming left V 3 bases short and J 2 bases short, with 10 bases between. The CDR3 has 14 amino acids. Germline loops: CDR1 MDHEN, CDR2 SYDVKM. The CDR3 is CASSFGGVQETQYF. The CDR3 DNA reads TGTGCCAGCAGTTTTGGAGGGGTACAAGAGACCCAGTACTTC.

The genes are TRBV19 and TRBJ2-3; 15 bases are shared with TRBD2. The CDR3 covers 18 residues. V shed 5 bases and J 6 bases; nucleotides not matched to a gene: 12. Germline lookup yields CDR1 LNHDA and CDR2 SQIVND (reference sequence). The CDR3 nucleotides read TGTGCCAGTAGTGGATCCGGGACTAGCGGGAGGAGTGCGGATACGCAGTATTTT. This translates into CASSGSGTSGRSADTQYF.

The chain carries TRBV11-3 and TRBJ2-3, with D possibly matching TRBD2 (6 bases). Trimming removed 3 bases from V and 0 bases from J, with 7 bases in between. This CDR3 has 14 amino acids. In germline, CDR1 is SGHNT, CDR2 YENEEA. The CDR3 spells CASSFGGSTDTQYF. CDR3 nucleotide sequence: TGTGCCAGCAGCTTCGGGGGAAGCACAGATACGCAGTATTTT.

The chain carries TRBV6-8 and TRBJ2-2, with D perhaps TRBD2 (5 bases). This CDR3 contains 15 residues. V was cut by 7 bases and J by 2 bases, with 14 bases left in between. Germline V CDR1 and CDR2: MNHGY, SAAAGT. CDR3 in DNA: TGTGCCAGCATCCAACAGAGGGCTAACACCGGGGAGCTGTTTTTT. It specifies CASIQQRANTGELFF.

The chain combines TRBV29-1 with TRBJ2-5, with D uncertain. Between the trimmed V and J ends, which lost 2 bases and 0 bases, there was a span of 7 bases. The CDR3 extends over 13 amino acids. Germline V gives CDR1 SQVTM, CDR2 ANQGSEA. CDR3 sequence reads: CSVERAYQETQYF. CDR3 nucleotides: TGCAGCGTTGAACGGGCCTACCAAGAGACCCAGTACTTC.

The chain uses TRBV6-8 and TRBJ1-2, with D perhaps matching TRBD1 (5 bases). This CDR3 spans 13 amino acids. CDR1 MNHGY and CDR2 SAAAGT come from the germline V gene. The V end lost 6 bases, the J end lost 4 bases, and 12 bases lay between the germline ends. This CDR3 is CASSLGQLYGYTF. CDR3 DNA: TGTGCCAGCAGCCTCGGACAACTCTATGGCTACACCTTC.

This chain links TRBV6-8 with TRBJ2-5; TRBD1 might be the D (5 bases). The CDR3 spans 14 residues. Trimming took off 10 bases at V and 3 bases at J, with 18 bases between the two ends. Germline CDR1 MNHGY, CDR2 SAAAGT. The CDR3, as DNA: TGTGCCATCAGCCAGGACACCACTAAAGAGACCCAGTACTTC. Protein: CAISQDTTKETQYF.

The V gene is TRBV12-5, the J gene TRBJ2-7, with 8 bases that match TRBD1. Germline V gene lookup returns CDR1 LGHNT and CDR2 FRNRAP. The CDR3 spans 14 residues. This CDR3 is CASKGGQETYEQYF. CDR3 DNA: TGTGCCAGCAAAGGGGGACAGGAAACCTACGAGCAGTACTTC.